The 15 T cell receptor beta chains listed next were all sequenced from one sample in a study of T-cell reconstitution after alpha-beta-depleted transplantation in children. General study points: T cells produced anew were the main source of T-cell counts and diversity one year after transplant.

Which antigens these TCRs recognize remains unknown. Construction of the TCRbeta library involved unique molecular identifiers. Using its own MiXCR run on the PCR reads, TCRdb lists one record per CDR3 protein. The data contain hundreds of thousands of distinct CDR3 sequences, around 7.3% of them singletons. Sequencing used peripheral blood, obtained 360 days after TCRalphabeta/CD19-depleted stem cell transplant. The receptors were gathered from a female patient aged 2-9 years who had a stem cell transplant for Fanconi anemia, so the T cells may come from the graft donor.

Many counts were recorded for this clonotype. This chain uses TRBV4-1 with TRBJ2-5; D possibly corresponds to TRBD2 (6 bases). CDR1 and CDR2 from the germline V gene are MGHRA and YSYEKL. The CDR3 length is 14 residues. With 3 bases removed from V and 1 base from J, the gap between germline ends came to 9 bases. The CDR3 DNA reads TGCGCCAGCAGCCAGGGGGACTTCCAAGAGACCCAGTACTTC. It yields the protein CASSQGDFQETQYF.

At least ten counts were recorded for this clonotype. The chain joins TRBV12-3 or TRBV12-4 to TRBJ2-3; 12 nucleotides align to TRBD2. The V segment lost 1 base and the J segment 2 bases; nucleotides outside the gene matches: 7. CDR3 size: 18 residues. CDR3 region: CASSLEPSGGGSTDTQYF. The CDR3 region has the DNA TGTGCCAGCAGTTTAGAGCCTAGCGGGGGGGGTTCCACAGATACGCAGTATTTT.

This clonotype appeared many times. The V and J genes are TRBV9 and TRBJ1-3; no firm D call. The length of the CDR3 is 14 residues. The V end lost 2 bases, the J end lost 2 bases, and 8 bases lay between the germline ends. Germline CDR1 and CDR2: SGDLS and YYNGEE. CDR3 nucleotides: TGTGCCAGCAGCGTCACAACCCCTGGAAACACCATATATTTT. This codes for CASSVTTPGNTIYF.

This clonotype was seen repeatedly, ten times or more. V and J are TRBV12-3 or TRBV12-4 and TRBJ2-7, with 7 positions matching TRBD1. CDR3 length: 15 amino acids. V lost 2 bases to trimming and J lost 5 bases; unmatched junction nucleotides: 9. Written as DNA, the CDR3 is TGTGCCAGCAGTTTATGGGACAGTCAGGTGGACGAGCAGTACTTC. Its protein is CASSLWDSQVDEQYF.

This clonotype was seen more than once but under ten times. The rearrangement links TRBV7-6 to TRBJ1-1; D uncertain. V was clipped by 3 bases and J by 7 bases, with 18 bases between them. This CDR3 spans 15 amino acids. The germline V gene encodes CDR1 SGHVS and CDR2 FNYEAQ. The CDR3 DNA reads TGTGCCAGCAGCTTCCGGACGGATGGGGTGGGTGAAGCTTTCTTT. It codes for CASSFRTDGVGEAFF.

The chain links TRBV2 to TRBJ2-7; 9 bases align to TRBD1. The CDR3 consists of 15 residues. Germline-derived CDR1 and CDR2 are SNHLY and FYNNEI. V was pared by 6 bases and J by 3 bases, with 9 bases of the junction left unmatched. The CDR3 loop is CASSPDRGRSYEQYV. CDR3 DNA sequence: TGTGCCAGCAGCCCCGACAGGGGGAGAAGCTACGAGCAGTACGTC.

There are many counts of this clonotype. The rearrangement uses TRBV6-1 and TRBJ2-3, with 7 bases lining up with TRBD1. Germline loops: CDR1 MNHNS, CDR2 SASEGT. CDR3 size: 16 residues. With V trimmed by 6 bases and J by 4 bases, 13 bases remained unmatched. The DNA for the CDR3 is TGTGCCAGCAGGGATCCCCTTAGGGGGCCTCCAGATACGCAGTATTTT. It is translated as CASRDPLRGPPDTQYF.

The V gene is TRBV5-6, the J gene TRBJ1-4, with D tentatively TRBD1 (6 bases). The germline V gene has CDR1 SGHDT and CDR2 YYEEEE. The V end was cut by 3 bases, the J end by 9 bases, with 21 bases between. This CDR3 is built from 16 residues. In DNA, the CDR3 is TGTGCCAGCAGCTACACCCCGGGGGGGGCGGCAAAAAAACTGTTTTTT. This sequence encodes CASSYTPGGAAKKLFF.

The chain carries TRBV11-3 and TRBJ2-1; perhaps D is TRBD1 or TRBD2 (5 bases each). Per germline, CDR1 SGHNT and CDR2 YENEEA. The ends were cut back, 1 base at V and 0 bases at J, with 10 bases in the middle. This CDR3 contains 16 residues. The CDR3 loop is CASSLGWGSSYNEQFF. Written as DNA, the CDR3 is TGTGCCAGCAGCTTAGGTTGGGGGAGCTCCTACAATGAGCAGTTCTTC.

The V and J genes are TRBV28 and TRBJ2-2; D remains ambiguous. Trimming took off 10 bases at V and 4 bases at J, with 16 bases between the two ends. The CDR3 runs to 14 residues. CDR1 MDHEN and CDR2 SYDVKM come from the germline V gene. CDR3 DNA: TGTGCCATCGGCCCCGGGCCCCTCACCGGGGAGCTGTTTTTT. It is translated as CAIGPGPLTGELFF.

The chain has TRBV27 and TRBJ2-6, with TRBD1 as a possible D gene (5 bases). Trimming cost V 3 bases and J 0 bases, with 15 bases left between them. Per the germline V gene, CDR1 is MNHEY and CDR2 is SMNVEV (reference sequence). This CDR3 comprises 18 residues. The CDR3 spells CASSFRGGSSSGANVLTF. Written as DNA, the CDR3 is TGTGCCAGCAGTTTTAGGGGCGGTTCTTCCTCTGGGGCCAACGTCCTGACTTTC. Looking up the rest from reference TRBV27 and TRBJ2-6 gives the full variable domain: EAQVTQNPRYLITVTGKKLTVTCSQNMNHEYMSWYRQDPGLGLRQIYYSMNVEVTDKGDVPEGYKVSRKEKRNFPLILESPSPNQTSLYFCASSFRGGSSSGANVLTFGAGSRLTVL.

In its sample, this clonotype was seen many times. The CDR3 coding sequence is TGTGCCAGCAGCTTATTTCTCCCCCGACAGAGAGACAATGAGCAGTTCTTC. This gives the protein CASSLFLPRQRDNEQFF. This chain joins TRBV7-9 and TRBJ2-1; TRBD1 might be the D (5 bases). Germline lookup yields CDR1 SEHNR and CDR2 FQNEAQ (reference sequence). The germline V and J ends were trimmed by 2 bases and 5 bases, with 19 bases remaining between them. CDR3 length equals 17 residues.

This clonotype turned up a few times. The J gene is TRBJ1-1, the V gene TRBV7-3; no reliable D call. The CDR3 has 13 amino acids. The V end lost 2 bases, the J end lost 8 bases, and 12 bases lay between the germline ends. Germline CDR1 reads SGHTA; CDR2 reads FQGTGA. Here the CDR3 reads CASSLAPGGEAFF. DNA of the CDR3: TGTGCCAGCAGCTTAGCCCCCGGAGGGGAAGCTTTCTTT.

This clonotype was seen many times. This chain joins TRBV6-1 and TRBJ2-7; D remains ambiguous. CDR1 is MNHNS, CDR2 SASEGT, per germline. Deletions cut 4 bases from V and 3 bases from J, with 4 bases between. The CDR3 totals 11 residues. The CDR3 protein is CASSGRYEQYF. The DNA of the CDR3 is TGTGCCAGCAGTGGCCGCTACGAGCAGTACTTC.

This chain links TRBV5-6 with TRBJ1-5, with D possibly being TRBD1 (5 bases). V lost 3 bases and J 4 bases, leaving 11 bases between the germline ends. The CDR3 loop spans 14 amino acids. Germline V gene sequence: CDR1 SGHDT, CDR2 YYEEEE. CDR3 bases: TGTGCCAGCAGCTGGTCTGGGGGTAATCAGCCCCAGCATTTT. Its translation: CASSWSGGNQPQHF.